Presented here are 4 T cell receptor beta chains from one specimen sequenced in a study of shared clonotypes between healthy human individuals. Measured with immunoSEQ multiplex PCR; TCRdb has only the in-frame clones, and not every one. The sample has more than 400,000 clones; 90% to 97% are singletons. Sequenced material: naive CD4+ T cells sorted from blood. The subset here: CD45RA+ positively selected. The source is a woman aged 25 to 39 in good health.

The chain joins TRBV18 to TRBJ1-2, with D uncertain. This CDR3 contains 14 residues. V was clipped by 0 bases and J by 7 bases, with 12 bases between them. The germline gives CDR1 KGHSH, CDR2 LQKENI. For the CDR3, the DNA is TGTGCCAGCTCACCACCGGAAACAGCCCTTGGCTACACCTTC. Its translation is CASSPPETALGYTF.

CDR3 amino acids: CASSEEKSAPYNEQFF. The CDR3 region has the DNA TGTGCCAGCAGTGAAGAGAAGTCAGCCCCCTACAATGAGCAGTTCTTC. The chain uses TRBV6-1 and TRBJ2-1, with unresolved D. V was clipped by 1 base and J by 2 bases, with 12 bases between them. The CDR3 runs 16 residues. The V gene's germline CDR1 is MNHNS and CDR2 SASEGT.

The chain is built from TRBV28 and TRBJ2-3, with 7 bases identical to TRBD2. The CDR3 runs 17 residues. V trimming: 4 bases; J trimming: 2 bases; junction bases outside the gene matches: 12. Germline CDR1 reads MDHEN; CDR2 reads SYDVKM. The chain's CDR3 is CASSSYSWREITDTQYF. CDR3 sequence (DNA): TGTGCCAGCAGTTCCTATAGTTGGCGGGAGATCACAGATACGCAGTATTTT.

The chain recombines TRBV19 with TRBJ2-1; tentatively, D is TRBD1 or TRBD2 (5 bases each). CDR1 is LNHDA and CDR2 is SQIVND in the germline V gene (reference sequence). V shed 7 bases and J shed 9 bases, with 19 bases lying between them. This CDR3 contains 14 residues. The CDR3 nucleotides read TGTGCCAGTATGAGGGGCGTCCCATTCAGTGAGCAGTTCTTC. Its protein product is CASMRGVPFSEQFF. The full variable domain, its missing parts supplied by reference TRBV19 and TRBJ2-1, is DGGITQSPKYLFRKEGQNVTLSCEQNLNHDAMYWYRQDPGQGLRLIYYSQIVNDFQKGDIAEGYSVSREKKESFPLTVTSAQKNPTAFYLCASMRGVPFSEQFFGPGTRLTVL.